This T cell receptor (beta chain) was identified during a study of cytomegalovirus exposure and HLA in healthy donors. Study results and caveats: It was assumed in the presence/absence analyses that sequencing depth was roughly uniform across donors. The likely origin of a cluster of highly shared sequence variants was a sequencing artifact. A previous analysis found most TCR beta V segments productive roughly 87% or roughly 30% of the time. Cytomegalovirus-associated TCR beta chains were listed, numbering 164.

There are 14 residues in the CDR3. The germline V gene encodes CDR1 SGDLS and CDR2 YYNGEE. The V end lost 0 bases, the J end lost 0 bases, and 5 bases lay between the germline ends. Comment on this clone: Its cognate antigen is unknown. The sample has other DNA sequences that encode this CDR3 too.

The PCR ran on 60 Vbeta and 13 Jbeta primers. This table comes from immunoSEQ multiplex PCR, and its TCRdb copy is limited to in-frame clones, with some not included. The sample includes about 190,000 clones, around 85% of them seen just once. This chain connects TRBV9 to TRBJ2-3; D may be TRBD2 (5 bases). The sequence derives from a man aged 18 to 29 in good health and CMV-seronegative. Specimen: PBMCs. The CDR3 DNA is TGTGCCAGCAGCGTAGCGGGAAGCACAGATACGCAGTATTTT. It translates to CASSVAGSTDTQYF.